The 24 T cell receptor beta chains given below trace back to one sample, sequenced in a study of blood T cell repertoires in COVID-19. Assay used: immunoSEQ multiplex PCR; TCRdb lists only in-frame clones, some missing. Of hundreds of thousands of clones listed, 80% to 90% are singletons. The sample comprised PBMCs or T cells enriched from blood (not recorded which). The source is a woman aged 18-29 years who had recovered from COVID-19.

This chain connects TRBV28 to TRBJ2-7, with TRBD2 identical over 14 bases. The germline V gene has CDR1 MDHEN and CDR2 SYDVKM. This CDR3 is built from 20 residues. The V segment lost 3 bases and the J segment 4 bases; nucleotides outside the gene matches: 17. CDR3 DNA sequence: TGTGCCAGCAGTTTCCTAGGACTAGCGGGGGGACTCCTAAAAGGTTACGAGCAGTACTTC. The encoded protein is CASSFLGLAGGLLKGYEQYF. The entire variable domain, with the rest obtained from reference TRBV28 and TRBJ2-7, is as follows: DVKVTQSSRYLVKRTGEKVFLECVQDMDHENMFWYRQDPGLGLRLIYFSYDVKMKEKGDIPEGYSVSREKKERFSLILESASTNQTSMYLCASSFLGLAGGLLKGYEQYFGPGTRLTVT.

The chain joins TRBV6-2 or TRBV6-3 to TRBJ1-2, with D uncertain. V was pared by 2 bases and J by 7 bases, with 17 bases between. The CDR3 spans 15 residues. Germline CDR1 MNHEY, CDR2 SVGEGT. The CDR3 reads CASSYDGMRSAGYTF. As DNA, the CDR3 is TGTGCCAGCAGTTACGACGGAATGAGGTCTGCTGGCTACACCTTC.

The rearrangement links TRBV4-2 to TRBJ1-2; D gene ambiguous. The CDR3 has 13 residues. Deletions cut 3 bases from V and 7 bases from J, with 12 bases between. CDR1 and CDR2 (germline): LGHNA, YNFKEQ. As DNA, the CDR3 is TGTGCCAGCAGCCAGCCCGGGGTGAGTGGCTACACCTTC. As protein: CASSQPGVSGYTF.

This clone appeared a few times. This rearrangement joins TRBV6-2 or TRBV6-3 to TRBJ1-1; 11 nucleotides agree with TRBD1. Germline CDR1 reads MNHEY; CDR2 reads SVGEGT. The CDR3 loop spans 17 amino acids. The V segment lost 4 bases and the J segment 0 bases; nucleotides outside the gene matches: 7. Written as DNA, the CDR3 is TGTGCCAGCAGTTCCTACGGACAGGGGGCCATGAACACTGAAGCTTTCTTT. It translates to CASSSYGQGAMNTEAFF.

This clone was seen a few times. The chain joins TRBV18 to TRBJ1-2; TRBD1 matches at 7 bases. This CDR3 comprises 15 residues. In germline, CDR1 is KGHSH, CDR2 LQKENI. The V and J ends lost 3 bases and 5 bases, in that order; junction bases with no gene match: 9. This CDR3 reads CASSPPGTEGYGYTF. The CDR3 region has the DNA TGTGCCAGCTCACCGCCCGGGACAGAGGGGTATGGCTACACCTTC.

The rearrangement uses TRBV18 and TRBJ2-3, with D uncertain. The CDR3 totals 13 residues. V was cut by 3 bases and J by 4 bases, with 8 bases left in between. Looked up from germline, CDR1 is KGHSH and CDR2 is LQKENI. CDR3 DNA: TGTGCCAGCTCACCGGAGTCGGCAGATACGCAGTATTTT. Its translation is CASSPESADTQYF.

This sequence joins TRBV6-5 and TRBJ1-1; 7 bases line up with TRBD1. J gave up 3 bases and V 6 bases, and 10 bases lay outside the gene matches. This CDR3 spans 15 amino acids. The germline gives CDR1 MNHEY, CDR2 SVGAGI. The chain's CDR3 is CASRLTYRGDTEAFF. In nucleotides, the CDR3 is TGTGCCAGCAGATTGACATACAGGGGTGACACTGAAGCTTTCTTT.

The V and J genes are TRBV7-9 and TRBJ1-5; 7 bases are shared with TRBD1. Germline loops: CDR1 SEHNR, CDR2 FQNEAQ (reference sequence). The CDR3 spans 15 residues. J lost 5 bases, V lost 3 bases, and 7 bases had no gene match. CDR3 in DNA: TGTGCCAGCAGCTTGACAGGGAGTGGGGATCAGCCCCAGCATTTT. The encoded protein is CASSLTGSGDQPQHF.

The genes are TRBV10-3 and TRBJ2-3; 7 bases line up with TRBD2. Per the germline V gene, CDR1 is ENHRY and CDR2 is SYGVKD. J was trimmed by 6 bases and V by 4 bases; bases with no gene match: 7. This CDR3 has 14 amino acids. The chain's CDR3 is CAISVNGRGDTQYF. In nucleotides, the CDR3 is TGTGCCATCAGTGTTAACGGGCGGGGGGATACGCAGTATTTT.

This clone has a handful of counts. This chain joins TRBV7-9 and TRBJ1-2; 9 nucleotides line up with TRBD1. Germline assignment: CDR1 SEHNR and CDR2 FQNEAQ (reference sequence). This CDR3 is 13 amino acids long. V dropped 5 bases and J dropped 6; count of bases not matched to a gene: 4. The CDR3 region is CASSHDRGNGYTF. CDR3 nucleotides: TGTGCCAGCAGCCATGACAGGGGGAATGGCTACACCTTC.

The rearrangement uses TRBV6-9 and TRBJ1-1; D perhaps matches TRBD1 (6 bases). Germline loops: CDR1 MNHGY, CDR2 SVAAGI. V gave up 2 bases and J gave up 0 bases, with 22 bases separating them. This CDR3 is built from 19 residues. The CDR3: CASSYRKSGTPRMNTEAFF. The CDR3 nucleotides read TGTGCCAGCAGTTATCGAAAATCCGGGACACCTCGCATGAACACTGAAGCTTTCTTT.

The chain couples TRBV7-3 to TRBJ2-7, with TRBD2 matching over 8 bases. Germline loops: CDR1 SGHTA, CDR2 FQGTGA. Trimming at V came to 2 bases and at J to 6 bases, leaving 0 bases not matched to a gene. The CDR3 covers 12 residues. CDR3 sequence reads: CASSLREGEQYF. In nucleotides, the CDR3 is TGTGCCAGCAGCTTACGGGAGGGCGAGCAGTACTTC.

V is TRBV2 and J is TRBJ2-7; a weak D match, TRBD2 (5 bases). The CDR3 has 14 residues. CDR1 is SNHLY, CDR2 FYNNEI, per germline. Trimming left V 4 bases short and J 0 bases short, with 10 bases between. In DNA, the CDR3 is TGTGCCAGCAGTGCGCCAGCGGACTCCTACGAGCAGTACTTC. It encodes CASSAPADSYEQYF.

The chain links TRBV7-9 to TRBJ1-4; 7 positions match TRBD1. CDR1 SEHNR and CDR2 FQNEAQ come from the germline V gene (reference sequence). The CDR3 runs 14 residues. V lost 5 bases to trimming and J lost 7 bases; unmatched junction nucleotides: 7. CDR3 nucleotide sequence: TGTGCCAGCAGCCTGAGGAGGACAGGTGAAAAACTGTTTTTT. Amino acids: CASSLRRTGEKLFF. Combining the CDR3 with reference TRBV7-9 and TRBJ1-4 gives the whole variable domain DTGVSQNPRHKITKRGQNVTFRCDPISEHNRLYWYRQTLGQGPEFLTYFQNEAQLEKSRLLSDRFSAERPKGSFSTLEIQRTEQGDSAMYLCASSLRRTGEKLFFGSGTQLSVL.

This clone was seen a handful of times. This chain links TRBV7-8 with TRBJ2-1; tentative D call: TRBD2 (5 bases). The V end lost 3 bases, the J end lost 3 bases, and 12 bases lay between the germline ends. The CDR3 loop spans 15 amino acids. Germline V gene data show CDR1 as SGHVS and CDR2 as FQNEAQ. The CDR3 DNA is TGTGCCAGCAGCTTTCCGGGATCCGACTACAATGAGCAGTTCTTC. Protein sequence: CASSFPGSDYNEQFF.

The rearrangement uses TRBV7-2 and TRBJ1-2, with a weak D call TRBD1 (5 bases). Germline CDR1 reads SGHTA; CDR2 reads FQGNSA. The CDR3 consists of 13 residues. V shed 3 bases and J shed 8 bases, with 13 bases lying between them. CDR3 bases: TGTGCCAGCAGCTTGAGCAGGGATCCCGGCTACACCTTC. Translation: CASSLSRDPGYTF.

The gene calls are TRBV3-1 (or the pseudogene TRBV3-2) and TRBJ1-2; D may be TRBD1 (6 bases). Deletions cut 4 bases from V and 6 bases from J, with 21 bases between. Germline CDR1 and CDR2: LGHDT and YNNKEL (reference sequence). The CDR3 is 16 amino acids. CDR3 residues: CASSLDPTGTSDGYTF. The CDR3 region has the DNA TGTGCCAGCAGCCTCGACCCGACCGGGACATCAGATGGCTACACCTTC.

This clone was found a few times. The chain has TRBV4-2 and TRBJ2-1, with 12 positions matching TRBD2. Germline CDR1 is LGHNA and CDR2 is YNFKEQ. CDR3 size: 16 residues. The V and J ends lost 4 bases and 4 bases, in that order; junction bases with no gene match: 5. The CDR3 protein is CASSPETSGGYNEQFF. The CDR3 DNA reads TGTGCCAGCAGCCCCGAGACTAGCGGGGGATACAATGAGCAGTTCTTC.

The V call is TRBV3-1 (or the pseudogene TRBV3-2), the J call TRBJ1-5; 12 nucleotides match TRBD1. J gave up 4 bases and V 3 bases, and 4 bases lay outside the gene matches. The CDR3 is made up of 16 amino acids. Per the germline V gene, CDR1 is LGHDT and CDR2 is YNNKEL (reference sequence). In nucleotides, the CDR3 is TGTGCCAGCAGCCATGGGACAGGGGGCAGTAATCAGCCCCAGCATTTT. As protein: CASSHGTGGSNQPQHF.

V gene TRBV19 combines with J gene TRBJ1-5; a possible D gene is TRBD1 (5 bases). The germline gives CDR1 LNHDA, CDR2 SQIVND (reference sequence). V lost 1 base to trimming and J lost 3 bases, with 13 bases between them. The CDR3 sequence is 16 residues long. As DNA, the CDR3 is TGTGCCAGTAGTATAGGTACACAGGTTTACAATCAGCCCCAGCATTTT. Translated, it gives CASSIGTQVYNQPQHF.

The J gene is TRBJ2-1, the V gene TRBV7-9, with D maybe TRBD1 (6 bases). This CDR3 region has 15 residues. V was clipped by 0 bases and J by 8 bases, with 14 bases between them. Per germline, CDR1 SEHNR and CDR2 FQNEAQ (reference sequence). CDR3 DNA sequence: TGTGCCAGCAGCTTAGCCGAACAGGGATTCCATGAGCAGTTCTTC. Its protein product is CASSLAEQGFHEQFF.

The rearrangement links TRBV6-2 or TRBV6-3 to TRBJ1-2; D is possibly TRBD1 (6 bases). Germline loops: CDR1 MNHEY, CDR2 SVGEGT. The CDR3 covers 12 residues. V was pared by 4 bases and J by 4 bases, with 7 bases between. The CDR3 sequence is CASSFRGYGYTF. The CDR3 nucleotides read TGTGCCAGCAGTTTCAGGGGCTATGGCTACACCTTC.

CDR3 in DNA: TGTGCCAGCAGTGAAGGAGCGACTAAAGCTCTGGGGGAGCAGTACTTC. Its protein is CASSEGATKALGEQYF. The chain employs TRBV2 and TRBJ2-7; the D gene is possibly TRBD2 (5 bases). V dropped 1 base and J dropped 7 bases, with 20 bases sitting between them. Germline-derived CDR1 and CDR2 are SNHLY and FYNNEI. The CDR3 extends over 16 amino acids.

This clone was observed a single time. This chain uses TRBV3-1 (or the pseudogene TRBV3-2) with TRBJ1-3; weak D call: TRBD1 (5 bases). The CDR3 runs 15 residues. Per the germline V gene, CDR1 is LGHDT and CDR2 is YNNKEL (reference sequence). V was trimmed by 4 bases and J by 2 bases, leaving 12 bases between them. CDR3 bases: TGTGCCAGCAGCCGACAGCCCACTCCTGGAAACACCATATATTTT. As protein: CASSRQPTPGNTIYF.